This TCR beta chain was found in a study of T cells in Graves' hyperthyroidism and ophthalmopathy. Findings and caveats of the study: Clonotypes that were expanded in thyroid above 0.001 mostly appeared in blood too.

V gave up 7 bases and J gave up 11 bases; unmatched junction bases: 9. CDR1 MNHNS and CDR2 SASEGT come from the germline V gene. The CDR3 extends over 14 amino acids. A note on this clonotype: Its antigen is still unknown.

The CDR3 regions of TCR beta were amplified from RNA transcripts. First-round RT-PCR with HTBI primers amplified the TCR CDR3 region. Using its own MiXCR run on the multiplex PCR reads, TCRdb lists one record per CDR3 protein. The sample records about 840,000 distinct CDR3 sequences, about two fifths being singletons. The study left out patients who had uncontrolled infection, other autoimmune disease, pregnancy or lactation. PBMCs were collected from a roughly 10 ml volume of fresh peripheral blood. This TCR was sampled from a man younger than 30 with Graves' hyperthyroidism. The sequenced sample consisted of blood. The rearrangement links TRBV6-1 to TRBJ1-5, with 12 bases identical to TRBD1. CDR3 nucleotides: TGTGCCAGCAAACAGGGACAGGGGGCAGAGACCCAGCATTTT. Its translation is CASKQGQGAETQHF.